This is a list of T cell receptor beta chains from one sample in a study of CD8 T cells in ankylosing spondylitis. MiXCR, run by TCRdb on the 5' RACE reads, gives a single entry per CDR3 protein. Of around 770,000 distinct CDR3 sequences in the sample, about 20% are singletons; the top ten hold 19%. Sample: blood, either unsorted or a sorted T cell fraction (not recorded which). The receptors were sampled from a male donor with ankylosing spondylitis. Both conserved end residues are part of each CDR3. The order of the fields is CDR3 protein, J gene, V gene.

CDR3 protein: CASSRQDGQPQHF
J gene: TRBJ1-5
V gene: TRBV5-5

CDR3 protein: CASSPEWYDEQFF
J gene: TRBJ2-1
V gene: TRBV27

CDR3 protein: CASSLATYYNEQFF
J gene: TRBJ2-1
V gene: TRBV12-3/TRBV12-4

CDR3 protein: CASTFQGETYTGELFF
J gene: TRBJ2-2
V gene: TRBV6-1

CDR3 protein: CASSLAGAGAYNEQFF
J gene: TRBJ2-1
V gene: TRBV5-1

CDR3 protein: CASSFGLAKGSEQFF
J gene: TRBJ2-1
V gene: TRBV27

CDR3 protein: CASSPHRGATQYF
J gene: TRBJ2-3
V gene: TRBV9

CDR3 protein: CASLMRGDDYGYTF
J gene: TRBJ1-2
V gene: TRBV19

CDR3 protein: CASTLGPGRPTEAFF
J gene: TRBJ1-1
V gene: TRBV12-3/TRBV12-4

CDR3 protein: CASRRLAGGQEQYF
J gene: TRBJ2-7
V gene: TRBV12-3/TRBV12-4

CDR3 protein: CASSLASVGENEQFF
J gene: TRBJ2-1
V gene: TRBV7-9

CDR3 protein: CASSLAETAVEQYF
J gene: TRBJ2-7
V gene: TRBV12-3/TRBV12-4

CDR3 protein: CASSPTQGGNIQYF
J gene: TRBJ2-4
V gene: TRBV28

CDR3 protein: CASAQLGGSGEKLFF
J gene: TRBJ1-4
V gene: TRBV5-1